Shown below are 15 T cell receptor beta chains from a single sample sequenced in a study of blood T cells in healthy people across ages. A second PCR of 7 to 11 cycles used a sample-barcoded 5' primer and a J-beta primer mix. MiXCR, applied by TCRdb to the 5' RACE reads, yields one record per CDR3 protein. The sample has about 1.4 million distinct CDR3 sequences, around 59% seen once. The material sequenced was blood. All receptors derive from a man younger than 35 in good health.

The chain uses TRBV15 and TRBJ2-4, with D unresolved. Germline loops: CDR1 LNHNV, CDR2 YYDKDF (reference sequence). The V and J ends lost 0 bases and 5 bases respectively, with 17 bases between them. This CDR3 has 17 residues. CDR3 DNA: TGTGCCACCAGCAGAGATCCGGGCGACTGGGATGAAAACATTCAGTACTTC. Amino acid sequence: CATSRDPGDWDENIQYF.

CDR3 region: CASRGDRSTDTQYF. CDR3 DNA: TGTGCCAGCAGAGGGGACAGAAGCACAGATACGCAGTATTTT. The chain uses TRBV27 and TRBJ2-3; 7 bases are a match to TRBD1. The V segment lost 6 bases and the J segment 0 bases; nucleotides outside the gene matches: 3. Germline lookup yields CDR1 MNHEY and CDR2 SMNVEV (reference sequence). This CDR3 comprises 14 residues.

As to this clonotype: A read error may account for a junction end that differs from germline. The CDR3 region has the DNA TGTGCTAGCAGCTTGGGGGGGCTTAACAATGAGCAGTTCTTC. It translates to CASSLGGLNNEQFF. The chain combines TRBV7-7 with TRBJ2-1, with TRBD2 as a possible D gene (7 bases). The CDR3 totals 14 residues. Per the germline V gene, CDR1 is SSHAT and CDR2 is FNYEAQ (reference sequence).

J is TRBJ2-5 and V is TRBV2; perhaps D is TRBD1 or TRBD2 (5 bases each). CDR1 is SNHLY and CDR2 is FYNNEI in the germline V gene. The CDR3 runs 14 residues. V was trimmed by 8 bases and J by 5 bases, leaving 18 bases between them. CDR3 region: CASETLLGEETQYF. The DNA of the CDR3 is TGTGCCAGCGAGACTCTTTTAGGGGAGGAGACCCAGTACTTC.

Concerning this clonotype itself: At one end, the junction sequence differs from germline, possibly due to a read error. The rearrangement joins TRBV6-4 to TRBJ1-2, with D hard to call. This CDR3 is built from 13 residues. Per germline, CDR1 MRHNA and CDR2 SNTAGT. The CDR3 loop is CAGSLNLGYGYTF. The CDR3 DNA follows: TGTGCCGGCAGCCTAAACTTGGGATATGGCTACACCTTC.

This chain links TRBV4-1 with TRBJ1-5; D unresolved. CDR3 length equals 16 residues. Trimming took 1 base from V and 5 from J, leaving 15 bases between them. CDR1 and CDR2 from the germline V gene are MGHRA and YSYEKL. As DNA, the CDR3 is TGCGCCAGCAGCCAAGTATCACCGTCTTTCGATCAGCCCCAGCATTTT. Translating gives CASSQVSPSFDQPQHF.

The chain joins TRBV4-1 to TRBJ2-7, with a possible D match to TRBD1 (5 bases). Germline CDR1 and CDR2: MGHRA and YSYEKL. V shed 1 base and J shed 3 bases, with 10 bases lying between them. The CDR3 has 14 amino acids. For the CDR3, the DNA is TGCGCCAGCAGCCAAGTCTGGGGCCGCTACGAGCAGTACTTC. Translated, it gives CASSQVWGRYEQYF.

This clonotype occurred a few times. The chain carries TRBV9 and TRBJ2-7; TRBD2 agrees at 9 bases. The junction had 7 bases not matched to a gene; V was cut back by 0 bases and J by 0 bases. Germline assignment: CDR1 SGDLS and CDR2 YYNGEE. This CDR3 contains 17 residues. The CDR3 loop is CASSVESGGPLSYEQYF. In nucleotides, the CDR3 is TGTGCCAGCAGCGTAGAAAGCGGGGGGCCTCTCTCCTACGAGCAGTACTTC.

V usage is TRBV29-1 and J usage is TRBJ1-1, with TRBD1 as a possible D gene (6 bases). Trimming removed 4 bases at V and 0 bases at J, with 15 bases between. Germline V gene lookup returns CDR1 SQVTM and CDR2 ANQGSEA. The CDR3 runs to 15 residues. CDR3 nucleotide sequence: TGCAGCGTTGTTCGGGACATTGCGATGAACACTGAAGCTTTCTTT. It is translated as CSVVRDIAMNTEAFF.

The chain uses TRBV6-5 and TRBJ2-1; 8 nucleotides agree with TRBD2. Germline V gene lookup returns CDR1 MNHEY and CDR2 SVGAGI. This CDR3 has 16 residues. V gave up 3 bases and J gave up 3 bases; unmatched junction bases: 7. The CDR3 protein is CASSYGTSGLYNEQFF. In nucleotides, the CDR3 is TGTGCCAGCAGTTATGGTACTAGCGGACTCTACAATGAGCAGTTCTTC.

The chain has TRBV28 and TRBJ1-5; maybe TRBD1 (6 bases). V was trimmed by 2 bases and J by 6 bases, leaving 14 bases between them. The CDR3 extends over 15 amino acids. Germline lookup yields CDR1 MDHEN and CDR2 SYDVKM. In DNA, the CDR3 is TGTGCCAGCAGTTTACGTCCAGGGGTCGGTCAGCCCCAGCATTTT. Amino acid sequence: CASSLRPGVGQPQHF.

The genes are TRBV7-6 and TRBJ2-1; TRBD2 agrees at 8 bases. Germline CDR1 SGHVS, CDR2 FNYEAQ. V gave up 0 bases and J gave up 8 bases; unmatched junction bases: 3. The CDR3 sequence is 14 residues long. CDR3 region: CASSLASGMDEQFF. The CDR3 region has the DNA TGTGCCAGCAGCTTAGCTAGCGGGATGGATGAGCAGTTCTTC.

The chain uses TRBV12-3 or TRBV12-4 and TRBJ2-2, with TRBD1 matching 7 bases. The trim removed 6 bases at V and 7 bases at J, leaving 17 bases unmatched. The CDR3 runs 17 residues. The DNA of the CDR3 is TGTGCCAGCAGGTTCGATAGACAGGGAATATTTGGCGGGGAGCTGTTTTTT. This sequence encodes CASRFDRQGIFGGELFF.

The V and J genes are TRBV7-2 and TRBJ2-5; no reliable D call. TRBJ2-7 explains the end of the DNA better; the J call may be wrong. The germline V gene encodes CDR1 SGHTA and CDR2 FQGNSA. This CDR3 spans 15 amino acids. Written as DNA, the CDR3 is TGTGCCAGCAGCTTGGGTCACTATCCGGACTACGAGCAGTACTTC. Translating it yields CASSLGHYPDYEQYF.

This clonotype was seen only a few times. The CDR3 DNA reads TGCGCCAGCAGCCAAGCTGGTCCCGGGGCCCAGTACTTC. Translation gives CASSQAGPGAQYF. The rearrangement uses TRBV4-1 and TRBJ2-5, with a possible D match to TRBD2 (5 bases). In germline, CDR1 is MGHRA, CDR2 YSYEKL. Trimming took off 1 base at V and 9 bases at J, with 12 bases between the two ends. The CDR3 runs to 13 residues.